This paragraph covers one T cell receptor beta chain sequence. What it binds is unknown. This entry is derived from a study of CD8 T cells in ankylosing spondylitis. Regarding the study as a whole: Certain motif variants had earlier appeared in reactive arthritis synovial fluid and blood. It was reported that disease-linked clones were significantly enriched in matched ankylosing spondylitis synovial fluid.

One entry per CDR3 protein results from TCRdb running MiXCR on the 5' RACE reads. The repertoire holds about 130,000 distinct CDR3 sequences, roughly a tenth seen once, with 3% to 4% in the top ten. This CDR3 has 11 residues. The germline gives CDR1 KGHDR, CDR2 SFDVKD. Trimming stripped 7 bases from V and 6 bases from J, with 6 bases between. The sample consisted of blood, either unsorted or a sorted T cell fraction (not recorded which). The source is a male donor with ankylosing spondylitis or in good health (not recorded which). The rearrangement uses TRBV24-1 and TRBJ2-1; D gene uncertain. CDR3 in DNA: TGTGCCACCAGCACTCTCAATGAGCAGTTCTTC. It specifies CATSTLNEQFF.